This T cell receptor (beta chain) came from a study of cytomegalovirus exposure and HLA in healthy donors. Overall study: The approximately 120 validation repertoires matched the roughly 700 first-cohort repertoires in platform, a later analysis reported.

Study-wide results and caveats: Some public TCRs appeared in many individuals, while most sequences were rare. Within the approximately 120 validation repertoires, first-cohort TCR clusters tended to co-occur, according to a later analysis.

The CDR3 extends over 16 amino acids. Germline V lookup: CDR1 SGHRS, CDR2 YFSETQ. V trimming: 0 bases; J trimming: 10 bases; junction bases outside the gene matches: 11. This clone has a single count. The antigen is undetermined. Assay: immunoSEQ multiplex PCR; the TCRdb copy retains only in-frame clones and omits some. The sample records about 130,000 clones, approximately 84% being singletons. This rearrangement joins TRBV5-1 to TRBJ1-1; TRBD1 aligns across 11 bases. This TCR came from a man aged 25-40 years in good health and CMV-seropositive. Sequenced sample: PBMCs. The CDR3 nucleotides read TGCGCCAGCAGCTTGGGGGACAGGGGGGGACTAGAGGGAGCTTTCTTT. Encoded protein: CASSLGDRGGLEGAFF.